These 31 T cell receptor beta chains share one sample of origin, sequenced in a study of CD8+ T cells in alopecia areata. After isolation, RNA underwent reverse transcription to generate cDNA as the sequencing template. Sequenced by immunoSEQ multiplex PCR; TCRdb stores in-frame clones only, minus some. The table lists more than 95,000 clones, approximately 52% of them singletons, with about 9% in the top ten. Sequenced sample: CD4+ T cells sorted from blood. The receptor source for this set is a human donor in good health.

This clone came up a few times. The rearrangement joins TRBV7-2 to TRBJ2-5; a possible D gene is TRBD2 (5 bases). The germline V and J ends were trimmed by 5 bases and 1 base, with 14 bases remaining between them. There are 15 residues in the CDR3. Germline loops: CDR1 SGHTA, CDR2 FQGNSA. The CDR3 is CASSADARGQETQYF. The CDR3 DNA reads as TGTGCCAGCAGCGCAGACGCACGGGGCCAAGAGACCCAGTACTTC.

The rearrangement joins TRBV7-8 to TRBJ2-2; the match to TRBD1 covers 8 bases. This CDR3 has 16 residues. Germline V lookup: CDR1 SGHVS, CDR2 FQNEAQ. V lost 3 bases to trimming and J lost 4 bases; unmatched junction nucleotides: 7. CDR3 nucleotide sequence: TGTGCCAGCAGCTTGCGGGACAGGTTCCCCACCGGGGAGCTGTTTTTT. Residues: CASSLRDRFPTGELFF.

This clone was counted only a few times. This chain uses TRBV5-4 with TRBJ2-5, with 9 bases lining up with TRBD2. The CDR3 extends over 16 amino acids. The germline V gene encodes CDR1 SGHNT and CDR2 YYREEE (reference sequence). J lost 4 bases, V lost 1 base, and 8 bases had no gene match. CDR3 DNA sequence: TGTGCCAGCAGCTTGAGGAACACAGCGGGGGGAGAGACCCAGTACTTC. Translated, it gives CASSLRNTAGGETQYF. Based on the CDR3 plus reference TRBV5-4 and TRBJ2-5, the full variable domain is ETGVTQSPTHLIKTRGQQVTLRCSSQSGHNTVSWYQQALGQGPQFIFQYYREEENGRGNFPPRFSGLQFPNYSSELNVNALELDDSALYLCASSLRNTAGGETQYFGPGTRLLVL.

This chain uses TRBV5-6 with TRBJ1-3; D ambiguous. V lost 3 bases to trimming and J lost 0 bases, with 16 bases between them. The CDR3 is 17 amino acids. CDR1 is SGHDT, CDR2 YYEEEE, per germline. CDR3 DNA: TGTGCCAGCAGCTCGGTAGCGGGGTTAAGCTCTGGAAACACCATATATTTT. Encoded protein: CASSSVAGLSSGNTIYF.

This rearrangement joins TRBV30 to TRBJ1-2; TRBD1 matches at 7 bases. CDR3 length equals 14 residues. The germline CDR1 and CDR2 sequences are GTSNPN and SVGIG (reference sequence). The J segment lost 4 bases and the V segment lost 0 bases, leaving 5 bases of the junction unmatched. Here the CDR3 reads CAWSVAGGIYGYTF. In nucleotides, the CDR3 is TGTGCCTGGAGTGTAGCAGGGGGTATCTATGGCTACACCTTC.

The rearrangement links TRBV7-9 to TRBJ1-5, with 7 positions matching TRBD1. CDR3 length: 13 amino acids. Germline trimming cut 5 bases from V and 3 bases from J; bases unmatched to any gene: 1. Germline CDR1 and CDR2: SEHNR and FQNEAQ (reference sequence). CDR3 bases: TGTGCCAGCAGCACAGGGGACAATCAGCCCCAGCATTTT. Translating it yields CASSTGDNQPQHF.

This chain joins TRBV4-1 and TRBJ2-7; possible D gene TRBD2, 5 bases. Per the germline V gene, CDR1 is MGHRA and CDR2 is YSYEKL. Trimming took 1 base from V and 7 from J, leaving 20 bases between them. CDR3 length: 16 residues. The CDR3 spells CASSQGTLRETGEQYF. The CDR3 nucleotides are TGCGCCAGCAGCCAAGGGACCCTTCGGGAAACCGGGGAGCAGTACTTC.

The chain links TRBV29-1 to TRBJ1-2, with D uncertain. Trimming left V 0 bases short and J 6 bases short, with 11 bases between. Germline lookup yields CDR1 SQVTM and CDR2 ANQGSEA. The CDR3 contains 13 residues. The CDR3 sequence: CSVEDTVTHGYTF. The CDR3 DNA sequence: TGCAGCGTTGAAGACACAGTGACCCATGGCTACACCTTC. The variable domain in full, with the rest retrieved from reference TRBV29-1 and TRBJ1-2, is SAVISQKPSRDICQRGTSLTIQCQVDSQVTMMFWYRQQPGQSLTLIATANQGSEATYESGFVIDKFPISRPNLTFSTLTVSNMSPEDSSIYLCSVEDTVTHGYTFGSGTRLTVV.

The chain is built from TRBV2 and TRBJ2-7, with D maybe TRBD1 (6 bases). V was trimmed by 4 bases and J by 4 bases, leaving 17 bases between them. There are 15 residues in the CDR3. CDR1 is SNHLY, CDR2 FYNNEI, per germline. The CDR3 reads CASSARQGPRYEQYF. For the CDR3, the DNA is TGTGCCAGCAGTGCACGGCAGGGGCCTCGTTACGAGCAGTACTTC. Combining the CDR3 with reference TRBV2 and TRBJ2-7 gives the whole variable domain EPEVTQTPSHQVTQMGQEVILRCVPISNHLYFYWYRQILGQKVEFLVSFYNNEISEKSEIFDDQFSVERPDGSNFTLKIRSTKLEDSAMYFCASSARQGPRYEQYFGPGTRLTVT.

This clone was seen a few times. This chain links TRBV28 with TRBJ1-2; no reliable D call. The CDR3 is made up of 13 amino acids. Germline V gene lookup returns CDR1 MDHEN and CDR2 SYDVKM. Trimming left V 1 base short and J 8 bases short, with 11 bases between. Here the CDR3 DNA reads TGTGCCAGCAGTTTATCCGCCCCTCGAGGCTACACCTTC. It encodes CASSLSAPRGYTF.

The table lists this clone with a few counts. The CDR3, as DNA: TGTGCCAGCAGGCCTCGCGGGGCTAGCAATCAGCCCCAGCATTTT. Protein product: CASRPRGASNQPQHF. The chain recombines TRBV27 with TRBJ1-5; tentatively, D is TRBD1 (5 bases). The CDR3 length is 15 residues. Germline CDR1 and CDR2: MNHEY and SMNVEV (reference sequence). Trimming pared 6 bases from V and 0 bases from J, leaving 12 bases between.

This chain connects TRBV29-1 to TRBJ1-2; TRBD1 might be the D (5 bases). V shed 0 bases and J shed 14 bases, with 16 bases lying between them. Per germline, CDR1 SQVTM and CDR2 ANQGSEA. CDR3 length equals 12 residues. Here the CDR3 DNA reads TGCAGCGTTGAAGACCCTGGCAGGACATTTACCTTC. Amino acids: CSVEDPGRTFTF.

The CDR3 loop is CASSFGPGVQGTEAFF. Written as DNA, the CDR3 is TGTGCCAGCAGCTTTGGCCCCGGGGTCCAAGGCACTGAAGCTTTCTTT. V and J are TRBV5-6 and TRBJ1-1; D is unclear. The CDR3 loop spans 16 amino acids. Between the trimmed V and J ends, which lost 2 bases and 4 bases, there was a span of 18 bases. Germline V gene data show CDR1 as SGHDT and CDR2 as YYEEEE.

Only a few counts were recorded for this clone. V gene TRBV29-1 combines with J gene TRBJ1-1; D is uncertain. The germline V and J ends were trimmed by 0 bases and 6 bases, with 8 bases remaining between them. In germline, CDR1 is SQVTM, CDR2 ANQGSEA. The CDR3 sequence is 12 residues long. The CDR3 here is CSVEDTAAEAFF. As DNA, the CDR3 is TGCAGCGTTGAAGATACGGCCGCTGAAGCTTTCTTT.

The CDR3 nucleotides are TGTGCCAGCAGTGTCCGACAGGGACCAAATGAAAAACTGTTTTTT. Its translation is CASSVRQGPNEKLFF. The chain couples TRBV2 to TRBJ1-4; 7 bases are shared with TRBD1. Germline CDR1 is SNHLY and CDR2 is FYNNEI. With V trimmed by 4 bases and J by 5 bases, 7 bases remained unmatched. The CDR3 consists of 15 residues.

In its sample, this clone was seen a few times. The rearrangement joins TRBV7-9 to TRBJ1-3, with D hard to call. The CDR3 has 11 residues. Trimming removed 10 bases at V and 4 bases at J, with 8 bases between. The germline V gene has CDR1 SEHNR and CDR2 FQNEAQ (reference sequence). The CDR3 here is CAIPAGNTIYF. The CDR3 DNA sequence: TGTGCCATCCCAGCGGGAAACACCATATATTTT. The full variable domain, in which reference TRBV7-9 and TRBJ1-3 provide the parts outside the CDR3, is DTGVSQNPRHKITKRGQNVTFRCDPISEHNRLYWYRQTLGQGPEFLTYFQNEAQLEKSRLLSDRFSAERPKGSFSTLEIQRTEQGDSAMYLCAIPAGNTIYFGEGSWLTVV.

This clone was recorded a few times. The chain recombines TRBV29-1 with TRBJ1-3; 8 positions match TRBD1. The CDR3 sequence is 13 residues long. CDR1 and CDR2 from the germline V gene are SQVTM and ANQGSEA. J gave up 3 bases and V 7 bases, and 5 bases lay outside the gene matches. The CDR3 coding sequence is TGCAGCGCCTCTGACAGGGGTGGAAACACCATATATTTT. The encoded protein is CSASDRGGNTIYF.

The chain has TRBV15 and TRBJ1-1; D ambiguous. The length of the CDR3 is 14 residues. Germline assignment: CDR1 LNHNV and CDR2 YYDKDF (reference sequence). The germline V and J ends were trimmed by 0 bases and 8 bases, with 13 bases remaining between them. The CDR3 sequence: CATSRDYRGQEAFF. The DNA of the CDR3 is TGTGCCACCAGCAGAGATTATCGGGGTCAGGAAGCTTTCTTT.

This sequence joins TRBV28 and TRBJ1-2; 10 nucleotides align to TRBD1. There are 12 residues in the CDR3. CDR1 and CDR2 from the germline V gene are MDHEN and SYDVKM. Germline trimming cut 4 bases from V and 8 bases from J; bases unmatched to any gene: 1. CDR3 protein: CASSSGQGGYTF. For the CDR3, the DNA is TGTGCCAGCAGTTCGGGACAGGGGGGCTACACCTTC.

This chain links TRBV7-2 with TRBJ1-1, with 9 bases aligning to TRBD1. This CDR3 has 14 amino acids. Germline V lookup: CDR1 SGHTA, CDR2 FQGNSA. V gave up 5 bases and J gave up 5 bases; unmatched junction bases: 6. This chain's CDR3 is CASSPTGGGTEAFF. CDR3 sequence (DNA): TGTGCCAGCAGCCCTACAGGGGGCGGGACTGAAGCTTTCTTT. Drawing the rest from reference TRBV7-2 and TRBJ1-1, the complete variable domain is GAGVSQSPSNKVTEKGKDVELRCDPISGHTALYWYRQSLGQGLEFLIYFQGNSAPDKSGLPSDRFSAERTGGSVSTLTIQRTQQEDSAVYLCASSPTGGGTEAFFGQGTRLTVV.

The chain combines TRBV5-1 with TRBJ2-5; TRBD2 aligns across 15 bases. Germline CDR1 reads SGHRS; CDR2 reads YFSETQ. The length of the CDR3 is 15 residues. The J segment lost 2 bases and the V segment lost 7 bases, leaving 3 bases of the junction unmatched. CDR3 DNA sequence: TGCGCCAGCGGTGGACTAGCGGGGGGGCAAGAGACCCAGTACTTC. It encodes CASGGLAGGQETQYF.

The rearrangement uses TRBV18 and TRBJ1-1, with 9 nucleotides matching TRBD1. Germline lookup yields CDR1 KGHSH and CDR2 LQKENI. The V gene end was trimmed by 2 bases and the J gene end by 2 bases; junction bases not matched to a gene: 3. This CDR3 region has 15 residues. This chain's CDR3 is CASSPATGGNTEAFF. For the CDR3, the DNA is TGTGCCAGCTCACCAGCGACAGGGGGTAACACTGAAGCTTTCTTT.

This rearrangement joins TRBV29-1 to TRBJ2-4; 9 bases align to TRBD1. Looked up from germline, CDR1 is SQVTM and CDR2 is ANQGSEA. V trimming: 5 bases; J trimming: 6 bases; junction bases outside the gene matches: 8. This CDR3 comprises 14 residues. CDR3 sequence: CSVQPQGALNIQYF. The CDR3 nucleotides are TGCAGCGTTCAGCCACAGGGGGCGTTAAACATTCAGTACTTC.

The chain is built from TRBV28 and TRBJ1-5, with D uncertain. V was clipped by 0 bases and J by 3 bases, with 3 bases between them. CDR1 is MDHEN and CDR2 is SYDVKM in the germline V gene. This CDR3 is 13 amino acids long. The CDR3 DNA is TGTGCCAGCAGTTTATGGTCCAATCAGCCCCAGCATTTT. It encodes CASSLWSNQPQHF.

The V call is TRBV2, the J call TRBJ1-1; 9 bases fit TRBD1. The trim removed 5 bases at V and 4 bases at J, leaving 5 bases unmatched. The CDR3 has 14 residues. Germline values: CDR1 SNHLY, CDR2 FYNNEI. CDR3 sequence reads: CASSRRDRATEAFF. The CDR3 coding sequence is TGTGCCAGCAGTCGCCGGGACAGGGCCACTGAAGCTTTCTTT.

This clone was observed a few times. V and J are TRBV28 and TRBJ2-1, with D possibly matching TRBD1 (6 bases). V lost 6 bases, J lost 0 bases, and 15 bases lay in between. Looked up from germline, CDR1 is MDHEN and CDR2 is SYDVKM. This CDR3 spans 16 amino acids. The CDR3 loop reads CASRQQTGRSYNEQFF. CDR3 bases: TGTGCCAGCAGACAGCAGACAGGACGCTCCTACAATGAGCAGTTCTTC.

Remarks on this clone: One end of the junction is discordant with germline, which a read error may explain. The chain couples TRBV29-1 to TRBJ1-4; maybe TRBD1 (6 bases). This CDR3 contains 12 residues. Germline assignment: CDR1 SQVTM and CDR2 ANQGSEA. In DNA, the CDR3 is TGCAGCGTTGTGGGGCAAGACGGGACACCCGATTTT. It yields the protein CSVVGQDGTPDF.

The chain has TRBV27 and TRBJ2-1, with D possibly being TRBD1 or TRBD2 (5 bases each). Looked up from germline, CDR1 is MNHEY and CDR2 is SMNVEV (reference sequence). Trimming cost V 6 bases and J 10 bases, with 10 bases left between them. The CDR3 totals 11 residues. The CDR3 sequence is CASRRDAEQFF. The CDR3 nucleotides read TGTGCCAGCAGGAGGGACGCAGAGCAGTTCTTC.

The chain has TRBV27 and TRBJ1-6; 7 bases are a match to TRBD1. V dropped 6 bases and J dropped 0; count of bases not matched to a gene: 14. Looked up from germline, CDR1 is MNHEY and CDR2 is SMNVEV (reference sequence). This CDR3 is built from 19 residues. CDR3 protein: CASRVLGSQGSSYNSPLHF. The CDR3 DNA follows: TGTGCCAGCAGGGTTTTGGGATCACAGGGGAGCTCCTATAATTCACCCCTCCACTTT.

This clone turned up a few times. The chain recombines TRBV29-1 with TRBJ2-1; D remains ambiguous. CDR1 and CDR2 from the germline V gene are SQVTM and ANQGSEA. V lost 7 bases and J 6 bases, leaving 16 bases between the germline ends. The CDR3 loop spans 13 amino acids. As DNA, the CDR3 is TGCAGCGCCGCTACCCTAGAAGGCAATGAGCAGTTCTTC. The encoded protein is CSAATLEGNEQFF.

The V gene is TRBV27, the J gene TRBJ1-2; D is ambiguous. Germline V gives CDR1 MNHEY, CDR2 SMNVEV (reference sequence). Trimming cost V 5 bases and J 5 bases, with 12 bases left between them. The CDR3 spans 13 residues. CDR3 sequence (DNA): TGTGCCAGCAGTCCGCGACAAGTTTATGGCTACACCTTC. It specifies CASSPRQVYGYTF.